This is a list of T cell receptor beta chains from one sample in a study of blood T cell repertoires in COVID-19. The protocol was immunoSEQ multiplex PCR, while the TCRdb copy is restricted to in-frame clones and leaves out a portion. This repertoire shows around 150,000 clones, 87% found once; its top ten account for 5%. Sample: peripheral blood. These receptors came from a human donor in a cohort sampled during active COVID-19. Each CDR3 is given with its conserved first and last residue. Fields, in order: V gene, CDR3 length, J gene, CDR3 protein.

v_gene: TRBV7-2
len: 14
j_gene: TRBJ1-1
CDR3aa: CASSLEQFNTEAFF

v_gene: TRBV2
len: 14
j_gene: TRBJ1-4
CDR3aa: CASRGDRGGEKLFF

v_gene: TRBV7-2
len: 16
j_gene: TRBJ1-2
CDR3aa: CASSVLIQATNYGYTF

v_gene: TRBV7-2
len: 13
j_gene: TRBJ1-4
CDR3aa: CASSPQRGGKLFF

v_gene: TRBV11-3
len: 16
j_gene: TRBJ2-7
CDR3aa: CASSLVLAGLNHEQYF

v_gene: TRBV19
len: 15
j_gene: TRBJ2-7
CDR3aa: CASSNSGGSTSEQYF

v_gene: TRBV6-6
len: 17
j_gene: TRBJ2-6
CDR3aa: CASSPGDRGSGANVLTF

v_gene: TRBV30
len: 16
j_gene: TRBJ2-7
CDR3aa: CAWSVAVVAWSYEQYF

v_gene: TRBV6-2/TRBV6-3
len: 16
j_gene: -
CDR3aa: CASSSLTSGVPYEQYF

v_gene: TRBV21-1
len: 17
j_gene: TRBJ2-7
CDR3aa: CASSRGLAGAYTYEQYF

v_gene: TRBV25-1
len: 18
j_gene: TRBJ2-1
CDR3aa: CASSEYWGHRGRGDEQFF

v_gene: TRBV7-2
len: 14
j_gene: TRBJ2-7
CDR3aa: CASSLGGYLYEQYF

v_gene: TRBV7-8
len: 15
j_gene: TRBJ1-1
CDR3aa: CASSPPDRVNTEAFF

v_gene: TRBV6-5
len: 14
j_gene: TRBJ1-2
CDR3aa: CASTSPGQIYGYTF

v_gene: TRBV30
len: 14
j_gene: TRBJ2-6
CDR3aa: CACHPHSGANVLTF

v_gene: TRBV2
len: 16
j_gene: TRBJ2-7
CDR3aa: CASSEALGQISYEQYF

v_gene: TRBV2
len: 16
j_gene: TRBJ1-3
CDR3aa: CASREGQARGGNTIYF

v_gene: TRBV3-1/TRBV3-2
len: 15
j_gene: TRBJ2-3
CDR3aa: CASRRRGQGTDTQYF

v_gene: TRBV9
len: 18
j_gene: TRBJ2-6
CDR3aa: CASSVAPQANSGANVLTF

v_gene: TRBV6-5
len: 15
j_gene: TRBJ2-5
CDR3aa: CASSPRVSPGETQYF

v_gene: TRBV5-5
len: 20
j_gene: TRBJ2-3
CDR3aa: CASSLPGTGPPVGEADTQYF

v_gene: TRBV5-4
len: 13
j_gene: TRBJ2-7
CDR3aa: CASSLDSVYEQYF

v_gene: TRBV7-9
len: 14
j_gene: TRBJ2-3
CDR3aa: CASTLGGSTDTQYF

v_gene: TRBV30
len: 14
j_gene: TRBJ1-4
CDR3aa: CAWSTLQFNEKLFF

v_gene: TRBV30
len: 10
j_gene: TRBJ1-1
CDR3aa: CAWISTEAFF

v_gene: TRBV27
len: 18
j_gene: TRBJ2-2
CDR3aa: CASSPTGHGGFLVGELFF

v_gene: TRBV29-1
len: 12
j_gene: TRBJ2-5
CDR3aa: CSVDKGSETQYF

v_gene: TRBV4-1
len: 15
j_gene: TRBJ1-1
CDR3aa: CASSQGGGLNTEAFF